This T cell receptor beta chain stems from a study of Ad26.COV2.S vaccination and SARS-CoV-2 variants. Study-wide results and caveats: Non-spike TCR breadth did not differ much between vaccine and placebo recipients. The authors reported substantial breadth in spike-specific CD8+ and CD4+ T cell responses after vaccination.

The table came from immunoSEQ multiplex PCR; TCRdb's copy has only in-frame clones and leaves some out. The sample includes roughly 400,000 clones, roughly 87% of them seen just once. Concerning this clone itself: Its antigen is unidentified.

The treatment is: 15 to 20 received Ad26.COV2.S at low or high dose, single or two shots; 5 received placebo; per-sample allocation not given. Day 63 after the first vaccine or placebo injection was the time point for sampling. An Ad26 vector that expressed Wuhan-strain SARS-CoV-2 spike constituted the vaccine. Trimming took 3 bases from V and 2 from J, leaving 13 bases between them. CDR3 size: 15 residues. The germline CDR1 and CDR2 sequences are SGDLS and YYNGEE. Specimen: peripheral blood, collected in a trial of Ad26.COV2.S vaccine versus placebo. V gene TRBV9 combines with J gene TRBJ2-3; D is unresolved. The sequence derives from a person between 18 and 65 years old who received the Ad26.COV2.S COVID-19 vaccine or a placebo. CDR3 region: CASSERPQDTDTQYF. The DNA for the CDR3 is TGTGCCAGCAGCGAGAGGCCGCAAGACACAGATACGCAGTATTTT.